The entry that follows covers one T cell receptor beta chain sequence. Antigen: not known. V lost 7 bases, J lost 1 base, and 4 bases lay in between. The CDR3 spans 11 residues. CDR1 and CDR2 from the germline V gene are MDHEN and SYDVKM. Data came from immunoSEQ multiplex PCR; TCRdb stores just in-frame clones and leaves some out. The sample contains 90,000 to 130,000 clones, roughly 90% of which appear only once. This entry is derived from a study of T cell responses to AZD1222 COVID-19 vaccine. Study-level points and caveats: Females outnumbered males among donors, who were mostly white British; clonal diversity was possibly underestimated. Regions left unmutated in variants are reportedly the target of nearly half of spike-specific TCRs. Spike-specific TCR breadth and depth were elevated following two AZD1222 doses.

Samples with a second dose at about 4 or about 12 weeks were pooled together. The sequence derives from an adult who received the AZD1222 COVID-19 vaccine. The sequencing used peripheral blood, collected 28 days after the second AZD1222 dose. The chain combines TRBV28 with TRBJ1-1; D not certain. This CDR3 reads CASTGNTEAFF. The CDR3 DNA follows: TGTGCCAGCACAGGGAACACTGAAGCTTTCTTT.